A single sample gave rise to the 2 T cell receptor beta chains below, sequenced in a study of T cell repertoires in cytomegalovirus infection. TCRdb reprocessed the reads with MiXCR, giving one entry per CDR3 protein. The sample consists of 800,000 to 950,000 distinct CDR3 sequences, 32% of them appearing once. Their specific antigens are unknown. Source: cultured CD8+ T cells from PBMCs, taken from culture after CMV antigen stimulation. These receptors all stem from a human donor in good health (CMV status not recorded). Some clones in this sample may be carry-over from other donors' samples.

The chain employs TRBV6-6 and TRBJ2-7; D perhaps matches TRBD2 (7 bases). The CDR3 runs 16 residues. Germline V gives CDR1 MNHNY, CDR2 SVGAGI (reference sequence). V was cut by 2 bases and J by 2 bases, with 16 bases left in between. CDR3 sequence: CASSYPRGGGTYEQYV. CDR3 in DNA: TGTGCCAGCAGTTACCCGAGAGGGGGAGGGACCTACGAGCAGTACGTC.

The chain joins TRBV7-6 to TRBJ1-5; D unresolved. CDR3 length: 13 residues. Deletions cut 5 bases from V and 5 bases from J, with 10 bases between. CDR1 is SGHVS, CDR2 FNYEAQ, per germline. CDR3 region: CASSRNPDQPQHF. The CDR3 nucleotides are TGTGCCAGCAGCCGCAATCCAGATCAGCCCCAGCATTTT.